This T cell receptor beta chain was captured by sequencing in a study of blood T cell repertoires in COVID-19. Original handling: Reference gene primer amplification yielded estimated nucleated cell counts. Profiling relied on immunoSEQ multiplex PCR, and the TCRdb table lists in-frame clones only, not all of them. That table gives V, J and clone size, and the DNA gave D and trimming. The sample has fewer than 300,000 clones, 75% to 90% seen once. Participant reports of clinical history set cohort assignment. Symptom resolution, clearance, or two negative PCRs marked the recovered donors of Cohort 3. The germline V gene encodes CDR1 LGHDT and CDR2 YNNKEL (reference sequence). CDR3 length: 16 amino acids. Between the trimmed V and J ends, which lost 1 base and 4 bases, there was a span of 14 bases.

The sample consisted of PBMCs or T cells enriched from blood (not recorded which). This sequence was found in a man aged 40-50 years who had recovered from COVID-19. The V call is TRBV3-1 (or the pseudogene TRBV3-2), the J call TRBJ2-1; TRBD2 might be the D (5 bases). CDR3 amino acids: CASSQGETTDYNEQFF. For the CDR3, the DNA is TGTGCCAGCAGCCAAGGGGAGACAACTGATTACAATGAGCAGTTCTTC.